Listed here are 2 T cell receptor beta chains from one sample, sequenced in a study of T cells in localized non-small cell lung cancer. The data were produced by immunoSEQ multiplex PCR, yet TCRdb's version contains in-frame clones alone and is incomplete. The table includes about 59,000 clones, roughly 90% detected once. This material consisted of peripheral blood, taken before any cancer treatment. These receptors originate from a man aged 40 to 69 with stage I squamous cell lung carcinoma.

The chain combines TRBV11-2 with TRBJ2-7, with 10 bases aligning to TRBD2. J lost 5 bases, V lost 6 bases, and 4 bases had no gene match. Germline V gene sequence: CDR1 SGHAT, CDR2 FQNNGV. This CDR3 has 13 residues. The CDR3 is CASREAGGHEQYF. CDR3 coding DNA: TGTGCCAGCAGGGAAGCGGGAGGGCACGAGCAGTACTTC.

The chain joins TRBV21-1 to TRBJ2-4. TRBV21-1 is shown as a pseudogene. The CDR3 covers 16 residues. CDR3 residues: CASTYCRAGGKNIQYF. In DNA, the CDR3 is TGTGCCAGCACCTACTGCAGGGCGGGTGGCAAAAACATTCAGTACTTC.